The TCR beta chain under discussion was sequenced for a study of blood T cell repertoires in COVID-19. Across the study: Researchers got acute and convalescent COVID-19 samples from the United States, Italy and Spain.

The table came from immunoSEQ multiplex PCR; TCRdb's copy has only in-frame clones and leaves some out. The table includes 130,000 to 150,000 clones, roughly 79% detected once. The length of the CDR3 is 15 residues. Germline loops: CDR1 MGHRA, CDR2 YSYEKL. Trimming took 4 bases from V and 1 from J, leaving 10 bases between them. This chain joins TRBV4-1 and TRBJ2-2, with D perhaps matching TRBD2 (6 bases). What was sequenced was peripheral blood. The origin of this receptor is a human donor in a cohort sampled during active COVID-19. The CDR3 reads CASSRGLQNTGELFF. Here the CDR3 DNA reads TGCGCCAGCAGCCGGGGACTTCAGAACACCGGGGAGCTGTTTTTT.